This entry is about one T cell receptor beta chain. No antigen is known for it. The entry originates in a study of T cell responses to AZD1222 COVID-19 vaccine. The method was immunoSEQ multiplex PCR; TCRdb's version includes in-frame clones alone and lacks a portion of them. Among about 76,000 clones, more than 75% were seen once, and the ten largest hold around 4%. The CDR3 totals 14 residues. Trimming shortened V by 3 bases and J by 5 bases, and 13 bases separated the two germline ends. Germline CDR1 reads MGHDK; CDR2 reads SYGVNS. General study points: Targets within unmutated variant regions were reportedly found for nearly half of spike-specific TCRs. Baseline antibody screening turned up just a handful of seropositive AZD1222 recipients. White British donors predominated, females outnumbered males, and clonal diversity was possibly underestimated. The repertoires were collected only after the peak T cell response.

V is TRBV25-1 and J is TRBJ1-2; D call uncertain. The material sequenced was peripheral blood, taken on day 0 of AZD1222 vaccination. This receptor was obtained from an adult in good health. CDR3 amino acids: CASSEKLPYYGYTF. CDR3 nucleotides: TGTGCCAGCAGTGAGAAACTCCCCTATTATGGCTACACCTTC.